This T cell receptor beta chain came from a study of blood T cell repertoires in COVID-19. Study-wide context: The United States, Italy and Spain provided the acute and convalescent COVID-19 samples. Sources were T cells, B-cell-depleted T cells, or PBMCs; the material itself was cDNA or gDNA.

V was pared by 4 bases and J by 1 base, with 9 bases of the junction left unmatched. Germline V gene sequence: CDR1 LGHDT, CDR2 YNNKEL (reference sequence). The CDR3 loop spans 17 amino acids. In the authors' methods: Reference gene primer amplification gave estimated nucleated cell counts. Profiling relied on immunoSEQ multiplex PCR, and the TCRdb table lists in-frame clones only, not all of them. The V and J calls and clone size were taken over from that table, and D and trimming were inferred from the DNA. The repertoire includes approximately 280,000 clones, around 86% of them detected once, and approximately 2.2% sits in the top ten.

Sequenced input: peripheral blood. The TCR was taken from a woman in her twenties or thirties who had recovered from COVID-19. J is TRBJ2-5 and V is TRBV3-1 (or the pseudogene TRBV3-2); 10 bases are a match to TRBD1. The CDR3 loop reads CASSRNRGQGSQETQYF. The CDR3 nucleotides read TGTGCCAGCAGCCGGAACCGGGGACAGGGGAGCCAAGAGACCCAGTACTTC.